The rows below give T cell receptor beta chains drawn from one sample of a study of T cells after somatic rescue of genetic block. The table came from immunoSEQ multiplex PCR; TCRdb's copy has only in-frame clones and leaves some out. The repertoire holds 60,000 to 75,000 clones, with about 91% as singletons. Sequenced input: peripheral blood mononuclear cells (PBMCs). The receptors were gathered from a man aged 40-50 years. Each CDR3 is given with its conserved first and last residue. Fields, in order: clone size, D gene, V gene, J gene, CDR3 protein, CDR3 DNA. A D gene is named only where the DNA matches it firmly. Some rows mark clone size as missing; the rest say once, few, many or name a class of expanded clone.

.	.	TRBV30	TRBJ1-1	CASQGMNTEAFF	TGTGCCTCACAGGGTATGAACACTGAAGCTTTCTTT
.	TRBD1	TRBV6-6	TRBJ2-3	CASRYRDRVSDTQYF	TGTGCCAGCAGATACCGGGACAGGGTTTCAGATACGCAGTATTTT
.	TRBD2	TRBV28	TRBJ2-7	CASSQGLAGGPYEQYF	TGTGCCAGCAGTCAAGGACTAGCGGGAGGGCCCTACGAGCAGTACTTC
once	.	TRBV5-1	TRBJ2-2	CASSLFSSEGGELFF	TGCGCCAGCAGCTTGTTTAGTAGCGAAGGCGGGGAGCTGTTTTTT
.	TRBD2	TRBV19	TRBJ2-1	CASSDGLAGGNNEQFF	TGTGCCAGTAGCGATGGACTAGCGGGAGGAAACAATGAGCAGTTCTTC
once	.	TRBV5-1	TRBJ1-1	CASSLGVTEAFF	TGCGCCAGCAGCTTAGGGGTGACTGAAGCTTTCTTT
.	.	TRBV5-6	TRBJ1-2	CASSFEQGNYGYTF	TGTGCCAGCAGCTTCGAACAGGGCAACTATGGCTACACCTTC
.	.	TRBV28	TRBJ1-3	CAHREAGNLVPGNTIYF	TGTGCCCACCGCGAGGCAGGCAACCTTGTGCCTGGAAACACCATATATTTT
.	.	TRBV7-2	TRBJ1-3	CASSLGSQAGNTIYF	TGTGCCAGCAGCTTAGGTTCACAAGCTGGAAACACCATATATTTT
.	.	TRBV2	TRBJ2-2	CASSYRNVGTGELFF	TGTGCCAGCAGTTACAGGAACGTGGGCACCGGGGAGCTGTTTTTT
.	TRBD2	TRBV7-8	TRBJ2-3	CASSRNRLAGAADTQYF	TGTGCCAGCAGTCGCAACCGTCTAGCGGGAGCAGCAGATACGCAGTATTTT
.	TRBD2	TRBV7-2	TRBJ2-7	CASSKLAGPYEQYF	TGTGCCAGCAGCAAACTAGCGGGCCCCTACGAGCAGTACTTC
once	.	TRBV5-5	TRBJ2-7	CASSLVSGNEQYF	TGTGCCAGCAGCTTGGTTTCGGGGAACGAGCAGTACTTC
.	.	TRBV25-1	TRBJ2-5	CASRGYSAQETQYF	TGTGCCAGCAGAGGTTATAGTGCCCAAGAGACCCAGTACTTC
few	.	TRBV5-1	TRBJ2-7	CASSLVWGHEQYF	TGCGCCAGCAGCTTGGTATGGGGACACGAGCAGTACTTC
.	TRBD2	TRBV2	TRBJ2-5	CASSGIAGGGETQYF	TGTGCCAGCAGCGGTATAGCGGGAGGGGGGGAGACCCAGTACTTC
.	.	TRBV7-2	TRBJ2-7	CASSYTTVGAYEQYF	TGTGCCAGCAGCTACACGACAGTGGGGGCATACGAGCAGTACTTC
.	.	TRBV27	TRBJ1-2	CASSPQYGAYGYTF	TGTGCCAGCAGTCCCCAGTACGGCGCTTATGGCTACACCTTC
.	TRBD1	TRBV6-1	TRBJ2-3	CASSDPGQGSDTQYF	TGTGCCAGCAGTGACCCGGGACAGGGTTCTGATACGCAGTATTTT
.	.	TRBV6-1	TRBJ1-1	CASSEYSTLRAMDTEAFF	TGTGCCAGCAGTGAATATTCGACCCTTAGAGCGATGGACACTGAAGCTTTCTTT
.	TRBD2	TRBV19	TRBJ2-1	CASSMGWGSGSHNEQFF	TGTGCCAGTAGTATGGGGTGGGGTAGCGGGAGCCACAATGAGCAGTTCTTC
.	.	TRBV9	TRBJ2-1	CASSVAGAAPYNEQFF	TGTGCCAGCAGCGTAGCGGGAGCGGCCCCTTACAATGAGCAGTTCTTC
.	.	TRBV2	TRBJ2-7	CASSVHNEQYF	TGTGCCAGCAGTGTCCACAACGAGCAGTACTTC
.	TRBD2	TRBV15	TRBJ2-3	CATSAGLAVSTDTQYF	TGTGCCACCAGCGCGGGACTAGCGGTTAGCACAGATACGCAGTATTTT
.	.	TRBV28	TRBJ2-1	CASSLSTTPYNEQFF	TGTGCCAGCAGTTTATCGACTACCCCCTACAATGAGCAGTTCTTC
.	TRBD2	TRBV27	TRBJ2-7	CASSFTGTNYEQYF	TGTGCCAGCAGTTTCACCGGGACTAACTACGAGCAGTACTTC
once	.	TRBV4-3	TRBJ2-7	CASSQESGGIYEQYF	TGCGCCAGCAGCCAAGAATCGGGGGGCATCTACGAGCAGTACTTC
.	.	TRBV5-1	TRBJ2-3	CASSLVGGSTDTQYF	TGCGCCAGCAGCTTGGTAGGGGGAAGCACAGATACGCAGTATTTT
.	.	TRBV5-1	TRBJ2-7	CASSLSQFEQYF	TGCGCCAGCAGCTTGTCTCAGTTCGAGCAGTACTTC
.	.	TRBV5-4	TRBJ2-7	CASSLYRRPYEQYF	TGTGCCAGCAGCTTGTACAGGCGACCCTACGAGCAGTACTTC
.	TRBD2	TRBV11-3	TRBJ2-5	CASSLDRGLAADF	TGTGCCAGCAGCTTAGATAGGGGACTAGCGGCGGACTTC
.	TRBD2	TRBV9	TRBJ2-7	CASSKSSGGGSYEQYF	TGTGCCAGCAGCAAGTCTAGCGGCGGGGGGTCCTACGAGCAGTACTTC
.	.	TRBV28	TRBJ2-7	CASSIQGRLRDEQYF	TGTGCCAGCAGTATCCAGGGTAGGCTACGAGACGAGCAGTACTTC
.	.	TRBV6-1	TRBJ1-4	CASSENGGVEKLFF	TGTGCCAGCAGTGAAAACGGGGGAGTGGAAAAACTGTTTTTT
.	TRBD2	TRBV29-1	TRBJ2-5	CSVEMEGLAPQETQYF	TGCAGCGTTGAAATGGAGGGACTAGCGCCCCAAGAGACCCAGTACTTC
.	.	TRBV7-9	TRBJ1-2	CASSLGDGYTF	TGTGCCAGCAGCTTAGGGGATGGCTACACCTTC
few	TRBD2	TRBV13	TRBJ2-1	CASSPEGTSGRNEQFF	TGTGCCAGCAGCCCGGAGGGGACTAGCGGGAGGAATGAGCAGTTCTTC
.	.	TRBV4-2	TRBJ1-4	CASSQVPSEKLFF	TGTGCCAGCAGCCAAGTGCCATCTGAAAAACTGTTTTTT
.	.	TRBV9	TRBJ2-1	CASSLLGWYEQFF	TGTGCCAGCAGCCTGTTAGGGTGGTATGAGCAGTTCTTC
.	.	TRBV28	TRBJ1-2	CASSLLDTGIHGYTF	TGTGCCAGCAGTTTACTGGACACGGGGATCCATGGCTACACCTTC
.	TRBD1	TRBV5-1	TRBJ2-2	CATKLWTGTGELFF	TGCGCCACCAAACTATGGACAGGGACCGGGGAGCTGTTTTTT
.	.	TRBV27	TRBJ1-2	CASSSGLSNYGYTF	TGTGCCAGCAGTTCGGGACTCTCTAACTATGGCTACACCTTC
.	.	TRBV27	TRBJ2-7	CASSLSYEQYF	TGTGCCAGCAGTCTCTCCTACGAGCAGTACTTC
.	.	TRBV29-1	TRBJ1-1	CSVEDQGREAFF	TGCAGCGTTGAAGATCAGGGACGTGAAGCTTTCTTT
.	.	TRBV7-6	TRBJ2-5	CASSSGPFQETQYF	TGTGCCAGCAGCTCTGGGCCCTTCCAAGAGACCCAGTACTTC
.	.	TRBV29-1	TRBJ1-4	CSVEFGTNEKLFF	TGCAGCGTTGAATTTGGCACTAATGAAAAACTGTTTTTT
.	.	TRBV5-4	TRBJ1-3	CASSSGDTIGNTIYF	TGTGCCAGCAGTTCCGGGGACACCATTGGAAACACCATATATTTT
.	TRBD1	TRBV4-1	TRBJ2-5	CASSQDQGQGEGETQYF	TGCGCCAGCAGCCAAGATCAGGGACAGGGGGAAGGAGAGACCCAGTACTTC
.	.	TRBV6-5	TRBJ2-1	CASSTPDEQFF	TGTGCCAGCAGTACCCCTGATGAGCAGTTCTTC
.	.	TRBV27	TRBJ2-7	CASSIAASYEQYF	TGTGCCAGCAGTATTGCGGCCTCCTACGAGCAGTACTTC
.	.	TRBV7-2	TRBJ2-3	CASSRGLTESDTQYF	TGTGCCAGCAGTCGGGGGTTAACCGAATCAGATACGCAGTATTTT
.	TRBD2	TRBV6-1	TRBJ2-7	CASGTSGYYEQYF	TGTGCCAGCGGGACTAGCGGGTATTACGAGCAGTACTTC
once	.	TRBV7-6	TRBJ2-5	CASSLERTQYF	TGTGCCAGCAGCTTAGAAAGGACCCAGTACTTC
few	.	TRBV5-6	TRBJ1-3	CASSKKTGTSSGNTIYF	TGTGCCAGCAGCAAAAAAACAGGGACGAGCTCTGGAAACACCATATATTTT